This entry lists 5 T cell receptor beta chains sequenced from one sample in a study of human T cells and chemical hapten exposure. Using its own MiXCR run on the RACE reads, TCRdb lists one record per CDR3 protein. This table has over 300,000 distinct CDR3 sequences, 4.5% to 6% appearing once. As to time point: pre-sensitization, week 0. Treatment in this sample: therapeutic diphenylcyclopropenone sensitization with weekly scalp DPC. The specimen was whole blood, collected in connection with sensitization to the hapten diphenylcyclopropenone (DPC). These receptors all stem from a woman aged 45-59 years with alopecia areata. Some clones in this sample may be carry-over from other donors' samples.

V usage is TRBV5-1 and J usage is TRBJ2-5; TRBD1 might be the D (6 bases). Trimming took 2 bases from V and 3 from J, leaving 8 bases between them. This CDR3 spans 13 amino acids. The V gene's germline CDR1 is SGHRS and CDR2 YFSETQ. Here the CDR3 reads CASSFRTEETQYF. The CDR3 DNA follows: TGCGCCAGCAGCTTTCGGACAGAAGAGACCCAGTACTTC. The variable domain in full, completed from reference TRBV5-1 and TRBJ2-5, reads KAGVTQTPRYLIKTRGQQVTLSCSPISGHRSVSWYQQTPGQGLQFLFEYFSETQRNKGNFPGRFSGRQFSNSRSEMNVSTLELGDSALYLCASSFRTEETQYFGPGTRLLVL.

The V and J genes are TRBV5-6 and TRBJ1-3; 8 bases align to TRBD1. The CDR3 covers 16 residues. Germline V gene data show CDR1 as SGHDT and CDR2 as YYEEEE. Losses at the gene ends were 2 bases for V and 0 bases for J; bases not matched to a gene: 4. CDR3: CASSFRTGPSGNTIYF. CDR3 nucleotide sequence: TGTGCCAGCAGCTTCAGGACAGGGCCCTCTGGAAACACCATATATTTT.

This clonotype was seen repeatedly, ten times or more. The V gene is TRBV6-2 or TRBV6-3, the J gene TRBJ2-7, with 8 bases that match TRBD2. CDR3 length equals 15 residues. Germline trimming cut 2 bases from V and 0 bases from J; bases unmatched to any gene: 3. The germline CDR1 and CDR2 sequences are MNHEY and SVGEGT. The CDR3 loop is CASSYEREPSYEQYF. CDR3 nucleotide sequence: TGTGCCAGCAGTTACGAGCGGGAGCCCTCCTACGAGCAGTACTTC.

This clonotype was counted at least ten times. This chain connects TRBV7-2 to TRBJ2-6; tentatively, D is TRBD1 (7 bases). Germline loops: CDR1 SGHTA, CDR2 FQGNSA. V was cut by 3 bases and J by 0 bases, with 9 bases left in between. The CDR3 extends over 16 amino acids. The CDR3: CASSLQGGSGANVLTF. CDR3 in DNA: TGTGCCAGCAGCTTGCAGGGGGGCTCTGGGGCCAACGTCCTGACTTTC.

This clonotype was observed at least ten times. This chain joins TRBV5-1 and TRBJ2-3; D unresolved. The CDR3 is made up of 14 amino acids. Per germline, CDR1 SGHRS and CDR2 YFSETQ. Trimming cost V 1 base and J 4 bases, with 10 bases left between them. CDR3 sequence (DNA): TGCGCCAGCAGCTTGAGCCAAGAAGCAGATACGCAGTATTTT. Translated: CASSLSQEADTQYF.